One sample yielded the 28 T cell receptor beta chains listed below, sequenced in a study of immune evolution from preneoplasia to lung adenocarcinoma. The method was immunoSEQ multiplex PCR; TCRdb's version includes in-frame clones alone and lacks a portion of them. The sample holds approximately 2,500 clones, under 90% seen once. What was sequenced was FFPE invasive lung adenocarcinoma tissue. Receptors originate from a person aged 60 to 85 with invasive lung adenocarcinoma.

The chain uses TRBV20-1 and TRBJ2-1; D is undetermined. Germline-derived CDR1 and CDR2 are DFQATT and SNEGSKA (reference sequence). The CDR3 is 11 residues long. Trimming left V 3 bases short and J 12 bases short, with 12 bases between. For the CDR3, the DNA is TGCAGTGCTAGTATCCCACCCCGGCAGTTCTTC. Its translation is CSASIPPRQFF.

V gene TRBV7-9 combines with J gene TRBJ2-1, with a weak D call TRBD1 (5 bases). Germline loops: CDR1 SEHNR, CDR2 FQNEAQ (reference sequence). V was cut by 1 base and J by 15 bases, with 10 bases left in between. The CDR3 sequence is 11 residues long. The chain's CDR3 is CASSLGRVLFF. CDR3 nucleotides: TGTGCCAGCAGCTTAGGCAGGGTTCTGTTCTTC.

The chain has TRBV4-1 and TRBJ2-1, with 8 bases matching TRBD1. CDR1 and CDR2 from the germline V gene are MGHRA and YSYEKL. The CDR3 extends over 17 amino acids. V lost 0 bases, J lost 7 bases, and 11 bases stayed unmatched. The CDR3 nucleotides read TGCGCCAGCAGCCAAGATGAGGCGGGCAGGGGGCTAAATGAGCAGTTCTTC. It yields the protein CASSQDEAGRGLNEQFF.

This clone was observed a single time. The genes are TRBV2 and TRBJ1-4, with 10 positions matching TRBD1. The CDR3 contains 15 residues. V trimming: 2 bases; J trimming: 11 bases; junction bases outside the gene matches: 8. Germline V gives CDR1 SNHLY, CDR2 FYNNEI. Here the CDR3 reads CASSEIGTGAGKLFF. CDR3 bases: TGTGCCAGCAGTGAAATCGGGACAGGGGCGGGTAAACTGTTTTTT.

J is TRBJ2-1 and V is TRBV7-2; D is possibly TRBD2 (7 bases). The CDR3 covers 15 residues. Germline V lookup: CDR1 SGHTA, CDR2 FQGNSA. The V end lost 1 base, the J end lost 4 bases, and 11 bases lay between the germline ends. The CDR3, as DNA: TGTGCCAGCAGCTTAGACGGGGGGCTTTACAATGAGCAGTTCTTC. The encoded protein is CASSLDGGLYNEQFF.

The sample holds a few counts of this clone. The chain's CDR3 is CASSPFDNPLNYGYTF. The CDR3 bases are TGTGCCAGCAGCCCATTTGACAACCCTCTGAACTATGGCTACACCTTC. The gene calls are TRBV9 and TRBJ1-2; D call uncertain. This CDR3 is 16 amino acids long. The V end was cut by 4 bases, the J end by 2 bases, with 18 bases between. Germline values: CDR1 SGDLS, CDR2 YYNGEE.

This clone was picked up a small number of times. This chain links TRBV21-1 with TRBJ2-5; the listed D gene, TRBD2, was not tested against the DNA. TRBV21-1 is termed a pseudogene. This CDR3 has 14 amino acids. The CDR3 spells CASISLSRGETQYF. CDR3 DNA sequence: TGTGCCAGCATCTCATTATCACGGGGAGAGACCCAGTACTTC.

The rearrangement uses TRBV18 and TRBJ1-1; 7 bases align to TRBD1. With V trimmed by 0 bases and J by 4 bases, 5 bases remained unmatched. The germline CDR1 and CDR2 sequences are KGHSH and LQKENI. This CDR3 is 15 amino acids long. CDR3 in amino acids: CASSPPRGGGTEAFF. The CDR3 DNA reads TGTGCCAGCTCACCACCAAGAGGGGGCGGCACTGAAGCTTTCTTT. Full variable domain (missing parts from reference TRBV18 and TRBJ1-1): NAGVMQNPRHLVRRRGQEARLRCSPMKGHSHVYWYRQLPEEGLKFMVYLQKENIIDESGMPKERFSAEFPKEGPSILRIQQVVRGDSAAYFCASSPPRGGGTEAFFGQGTRLTVV.

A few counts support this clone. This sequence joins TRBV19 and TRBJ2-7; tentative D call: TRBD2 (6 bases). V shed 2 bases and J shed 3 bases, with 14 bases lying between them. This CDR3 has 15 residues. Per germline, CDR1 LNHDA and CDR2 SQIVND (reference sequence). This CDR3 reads CASSISDRGYYEQYF. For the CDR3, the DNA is TGTGCCAGTAGTATAAGTGATCGGGGGTACTACGAGCAGTACTTC. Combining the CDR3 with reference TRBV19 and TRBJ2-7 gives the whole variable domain DGGITQSPKYLFRKEGQNVTLSCEQNLNHDAMYWYRQDPGQGLRLIYYSQIVNDFQKGDIAEGYSVSREKKESFPLTVTSAQKNPTAFYLCASSISDRGYYEQYFGPGTRLTVT.

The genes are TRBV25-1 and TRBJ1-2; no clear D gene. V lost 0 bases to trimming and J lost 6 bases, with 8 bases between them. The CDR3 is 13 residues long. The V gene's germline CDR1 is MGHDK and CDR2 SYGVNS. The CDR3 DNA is TGTGCCAGCAGTGAATATCCTCAAAATGGCTACACCTTC. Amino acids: CASSEYPQNGYTF.

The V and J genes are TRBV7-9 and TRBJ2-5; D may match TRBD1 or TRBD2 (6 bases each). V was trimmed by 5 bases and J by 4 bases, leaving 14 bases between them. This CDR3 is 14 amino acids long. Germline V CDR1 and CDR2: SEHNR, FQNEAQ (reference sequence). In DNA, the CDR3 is TGTGCCAGCAGCCCCCGGGGGCGAATAGAGACCCAGTACTTC. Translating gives CASSPRGRIETQYF.

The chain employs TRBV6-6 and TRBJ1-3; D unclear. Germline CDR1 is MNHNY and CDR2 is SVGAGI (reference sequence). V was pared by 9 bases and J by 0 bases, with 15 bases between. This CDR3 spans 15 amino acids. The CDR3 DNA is TGTGCCAGTGAAGCGGTTGTGAGCTCTGGAAACACCATATATTTT. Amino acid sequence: CASEAVVSSGNTIYF.

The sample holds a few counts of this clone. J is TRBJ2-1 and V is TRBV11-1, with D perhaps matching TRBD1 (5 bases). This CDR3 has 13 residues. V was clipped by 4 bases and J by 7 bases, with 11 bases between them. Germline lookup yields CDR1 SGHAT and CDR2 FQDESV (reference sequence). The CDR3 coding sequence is TGTGCCAGCAGCTACCAGGGTTCTAATGAGCAGTTCTTC. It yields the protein CASSYQGSNEQFF.

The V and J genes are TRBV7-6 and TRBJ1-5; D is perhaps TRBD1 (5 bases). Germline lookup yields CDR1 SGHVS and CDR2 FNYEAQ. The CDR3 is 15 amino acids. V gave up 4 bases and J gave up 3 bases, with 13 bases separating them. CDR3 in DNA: TGTGCCAGCAGCTACGGGGCGGCATACAATCAGCCCCAGCATTTT. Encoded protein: CASSYGAAYNQPQHF. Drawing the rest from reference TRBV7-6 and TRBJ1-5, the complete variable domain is GAGVSQSPRYKVTKRGQDVALRCDPISGHVSLYWYRQALGQGPEFLTYFNYEAQQDKSGLPNDRFSAERPEGSISTLTIQRTEQRDSAMYRCASSYGAAYNQPQHFGDGTRLSIL.

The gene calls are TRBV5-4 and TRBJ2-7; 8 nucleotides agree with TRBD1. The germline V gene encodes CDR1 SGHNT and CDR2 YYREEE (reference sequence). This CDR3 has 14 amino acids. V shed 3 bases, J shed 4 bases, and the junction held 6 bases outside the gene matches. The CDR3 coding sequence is TGTGCCAGCAGCTCCGATGGACAGGGATACGAGCAGTACTTC. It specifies CASSSDGQGYEQYF.

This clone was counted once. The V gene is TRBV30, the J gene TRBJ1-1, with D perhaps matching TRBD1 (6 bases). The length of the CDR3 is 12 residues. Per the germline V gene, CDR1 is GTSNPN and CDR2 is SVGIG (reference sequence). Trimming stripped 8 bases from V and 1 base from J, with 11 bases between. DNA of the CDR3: TGTGCCCGCGACAGGCCGAACACTGAAGCTTTCTTT. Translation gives CARDRPNTEAFF.

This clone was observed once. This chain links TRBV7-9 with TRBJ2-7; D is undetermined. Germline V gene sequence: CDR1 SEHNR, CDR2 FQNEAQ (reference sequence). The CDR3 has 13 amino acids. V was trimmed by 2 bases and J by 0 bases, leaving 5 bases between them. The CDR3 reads CASSLPPSYEQYF. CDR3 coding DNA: TGTGCCAGCAGCTTACCCCCCTCCTACGAGCAGTACTTC.

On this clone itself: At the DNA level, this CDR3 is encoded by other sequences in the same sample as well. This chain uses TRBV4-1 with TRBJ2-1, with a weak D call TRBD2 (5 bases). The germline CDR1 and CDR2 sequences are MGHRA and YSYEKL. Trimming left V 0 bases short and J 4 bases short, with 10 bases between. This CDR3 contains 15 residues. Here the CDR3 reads CASSQDSGSYNEQFF. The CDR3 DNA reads TGCGCCAGCAGCCAAGACAGCGGAAGTTACAATGAGCAGTTCTTC.

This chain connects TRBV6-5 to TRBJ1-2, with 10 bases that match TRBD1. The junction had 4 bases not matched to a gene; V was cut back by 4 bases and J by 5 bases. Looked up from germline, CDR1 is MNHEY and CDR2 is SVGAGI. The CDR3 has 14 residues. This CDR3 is CASSSRQGAYGYTF. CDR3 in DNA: TGTGCCAGCAGTTCCCGACAGGGGGCGTATGGCTACACCTTC.

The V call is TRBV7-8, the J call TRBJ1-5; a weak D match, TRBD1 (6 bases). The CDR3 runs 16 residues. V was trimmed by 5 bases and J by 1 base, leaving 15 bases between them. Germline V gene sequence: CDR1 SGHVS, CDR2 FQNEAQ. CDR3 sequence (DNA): TGTGCCAGCAGCGGAGGGGGGCTAAACAGCAATCAGCCCCAGCATTTT. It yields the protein CASSGGGLNSNQPQHF.

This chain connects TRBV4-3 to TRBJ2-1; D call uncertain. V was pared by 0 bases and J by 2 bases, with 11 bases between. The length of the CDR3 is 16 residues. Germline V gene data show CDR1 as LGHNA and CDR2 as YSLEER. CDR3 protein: CASSQDVSRTYNEQFF. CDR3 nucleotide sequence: TGCGCCAGCAGCCAAGATGTTTCCAGAACCTACAATGAGCAGTTCTTC.

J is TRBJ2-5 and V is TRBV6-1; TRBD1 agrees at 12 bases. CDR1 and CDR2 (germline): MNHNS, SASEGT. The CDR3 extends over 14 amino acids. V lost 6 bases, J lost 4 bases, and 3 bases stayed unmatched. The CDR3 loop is CASRGQGAGETQYF. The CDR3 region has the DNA TGTGCCAGCAGGGGACAGGGGGCAGGAGAGACCCAGTACTTC.

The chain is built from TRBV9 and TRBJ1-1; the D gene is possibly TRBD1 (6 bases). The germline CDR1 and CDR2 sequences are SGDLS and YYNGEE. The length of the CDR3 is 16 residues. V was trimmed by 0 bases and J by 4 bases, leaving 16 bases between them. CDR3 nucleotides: TGTGCCAGCAGCGTAGGACGGGACGGAGGGGGCACTGAAGCTTTCTTT. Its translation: CASSVGRDGGGTEAFF.

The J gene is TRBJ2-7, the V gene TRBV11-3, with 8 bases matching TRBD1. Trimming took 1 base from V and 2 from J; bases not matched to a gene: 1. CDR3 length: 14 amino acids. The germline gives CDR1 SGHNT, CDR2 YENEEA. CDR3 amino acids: CASSLGTGPYEQYF. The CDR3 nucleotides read TGTGCCAGCAGCTTAGGGACAGGGCCCTACGAGCAGTACTTC.

The CDR3 DNA sequence: TGCAGTGCTAGAGTGTTCGGGGAGCTGTTTTTT. Its protein product is CSARVFGELFF. The chain links TRBV20-1 to TRBJ2-2; D is undetermined. CDR3 size: 11 residues. The V gene's germline CDR1 is DFQATT and CDR2 SNEGSKA (reference sequence). V was trimmed by 1 base and J by 7 bases, leaving 4 bases between them.

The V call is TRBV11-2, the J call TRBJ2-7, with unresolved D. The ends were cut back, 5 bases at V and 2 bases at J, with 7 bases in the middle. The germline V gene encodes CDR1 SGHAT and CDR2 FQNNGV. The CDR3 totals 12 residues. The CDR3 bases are TGTGCCAGCAGCAACAGACCCTACGAGCAGTACTTC. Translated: CASSNRPYEQYF.

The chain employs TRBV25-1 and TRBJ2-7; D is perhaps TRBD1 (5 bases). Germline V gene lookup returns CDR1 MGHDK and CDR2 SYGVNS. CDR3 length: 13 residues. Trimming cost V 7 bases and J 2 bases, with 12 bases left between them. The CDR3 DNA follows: TGTGCCAGCATCCAGGGAAAAGCCTACGAGCAGTACTTC. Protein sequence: CASIQGKAYEQYF.

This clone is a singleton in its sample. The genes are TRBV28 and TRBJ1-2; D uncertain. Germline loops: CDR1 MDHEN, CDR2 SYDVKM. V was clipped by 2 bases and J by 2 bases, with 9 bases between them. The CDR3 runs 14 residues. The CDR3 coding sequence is TGTGCCAGCAGTTTAGTTCTAACAAACTATGGCTACACCTTC. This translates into CASSLVLTNYGYTF.